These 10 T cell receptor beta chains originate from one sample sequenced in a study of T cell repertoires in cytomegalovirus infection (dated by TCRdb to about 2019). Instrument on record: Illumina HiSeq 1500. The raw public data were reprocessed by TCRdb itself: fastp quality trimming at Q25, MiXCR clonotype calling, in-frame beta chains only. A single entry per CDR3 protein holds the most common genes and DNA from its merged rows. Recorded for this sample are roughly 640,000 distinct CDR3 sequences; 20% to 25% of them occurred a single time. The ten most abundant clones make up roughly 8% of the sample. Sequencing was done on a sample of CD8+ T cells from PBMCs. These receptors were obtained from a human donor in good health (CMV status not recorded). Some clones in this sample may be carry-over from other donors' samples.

CDR3 region: CASSLGVQEQFF. The DNA of the CDR3 is TGTGCCAGCAGCTTGGGGGTGCAGGAGCAGTTCTTC. V and J are TRBV5-5 and TRBJ2-1; no clear D. Per the germline V gene, CDR1 is SGHKS and CDR2 is YYEKEE (reference sequence). The CDR3 is made up of 12 amino acids. Between the trimmed V and J ends, which lost 0 bases and 10 bases, there was a span of 8 bases.

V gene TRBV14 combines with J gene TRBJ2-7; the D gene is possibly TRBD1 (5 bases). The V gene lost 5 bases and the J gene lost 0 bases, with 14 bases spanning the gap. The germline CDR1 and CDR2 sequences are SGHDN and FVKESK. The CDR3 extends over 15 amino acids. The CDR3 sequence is CASSDDRFTSYEQYF. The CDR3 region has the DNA TGTGCCAGCAGCGACGACAGATTTACCTCCTACGAGCAGTACTTC. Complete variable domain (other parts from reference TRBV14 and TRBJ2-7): EAGVTQFPSHSVIEKGQTVTLRCDPISGHDNLYWYRRVMGKEIKFLLHFVKESKQDESGMPNNRFLAERTGGTYSTLKVQPAELEDSGVYFCASSDDRFTSYEQYFGPGTRLTVT.

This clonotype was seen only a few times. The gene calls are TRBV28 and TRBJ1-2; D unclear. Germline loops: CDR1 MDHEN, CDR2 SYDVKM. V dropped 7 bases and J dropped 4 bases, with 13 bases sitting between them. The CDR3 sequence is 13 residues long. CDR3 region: CASNLTPRYGYTF. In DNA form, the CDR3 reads TGTGCCAGCAACCTCACACCCCGCTATGGCTACACCTTC.

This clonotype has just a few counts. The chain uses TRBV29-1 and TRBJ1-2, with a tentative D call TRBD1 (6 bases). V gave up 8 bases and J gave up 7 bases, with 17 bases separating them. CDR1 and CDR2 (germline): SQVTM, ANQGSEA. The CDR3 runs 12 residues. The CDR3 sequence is CSCMGGAIGYTF. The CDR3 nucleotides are TGCAGCTGTATGGGGGGGGCTATTGGCTACACCTTC.

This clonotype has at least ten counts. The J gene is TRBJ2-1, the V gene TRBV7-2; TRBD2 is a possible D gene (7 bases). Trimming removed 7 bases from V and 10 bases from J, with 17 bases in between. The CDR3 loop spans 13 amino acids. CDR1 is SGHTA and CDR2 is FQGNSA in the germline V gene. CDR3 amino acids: CASTLGGAREQFF. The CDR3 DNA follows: TGTGCCAGCACCTTGGGGGGGGCAAGAGAGCAGTTCTTC.

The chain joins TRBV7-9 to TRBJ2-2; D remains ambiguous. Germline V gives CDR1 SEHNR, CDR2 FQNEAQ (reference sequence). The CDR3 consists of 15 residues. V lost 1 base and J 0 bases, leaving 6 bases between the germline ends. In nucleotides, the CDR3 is TGTGCCAGCAGCTTAGAAGCCGCGAACACCGGGGAGCTGTTTTTT. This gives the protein CASSLEAANTGELFF. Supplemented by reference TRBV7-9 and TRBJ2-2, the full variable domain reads DTGVSQNPRHKITKRGQNVTFRCDPISEHNRLYWYRQTLGQGPEFLTYFQNEAQLEKSRLLSDRFSAERPKGSFSTLEIQRTEQGDSAMYLCASSLEAANTGELFFGEGSRLTVL.

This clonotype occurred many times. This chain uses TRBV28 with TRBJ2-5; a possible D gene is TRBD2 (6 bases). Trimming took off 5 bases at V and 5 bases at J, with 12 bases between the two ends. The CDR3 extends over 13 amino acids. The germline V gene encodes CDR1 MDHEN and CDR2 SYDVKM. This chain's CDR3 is CASSGRETETQYF. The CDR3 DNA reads TGTGCCAGCAGTGGCCGGGAGACGGAGACCCAGTACTTC.

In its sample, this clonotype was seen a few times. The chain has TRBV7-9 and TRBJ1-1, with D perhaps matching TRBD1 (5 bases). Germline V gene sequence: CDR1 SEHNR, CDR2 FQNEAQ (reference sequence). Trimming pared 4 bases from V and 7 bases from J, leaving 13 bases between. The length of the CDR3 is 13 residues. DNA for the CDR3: TGTGCCAGCAGCTCGGGGGTTAGAAGTGAAGCTTTCTTT. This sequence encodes CASSSGVRSEAFF.

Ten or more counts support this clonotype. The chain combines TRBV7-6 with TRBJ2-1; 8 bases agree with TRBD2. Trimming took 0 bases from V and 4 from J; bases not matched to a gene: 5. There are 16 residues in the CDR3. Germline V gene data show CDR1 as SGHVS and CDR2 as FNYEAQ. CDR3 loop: CASSLAPGLGYNEQFF. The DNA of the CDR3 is TGTGCCAGCAGCTTAGCGCCGGGACTAGGATACAATGAGCAGTTCTTC. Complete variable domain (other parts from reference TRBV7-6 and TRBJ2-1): GAGVSQSPRYKVTKRGQDVALRCDPISGHVSLYWYRQALGQGPEFLTYFNYEAQQDKSGLPNDRFSAERPEGSISTLTIQRTEQRDSAMYRCASSLAPGLGYNEQFFGPGTRLTVL.

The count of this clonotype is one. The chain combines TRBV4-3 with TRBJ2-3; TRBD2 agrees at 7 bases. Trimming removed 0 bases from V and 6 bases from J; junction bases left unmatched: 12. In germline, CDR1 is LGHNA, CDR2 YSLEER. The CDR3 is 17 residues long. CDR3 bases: TGCGCCAGCAGCCAAGATATACTAGCGAGGCATGAGGATACGCAGTATTTT. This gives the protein CASSQDILARHEDTQYF.